One and the same sample provided the 32 T cell receptor beta chains below, sequenced in a study of post-analysis software for immune sequencing data. General study points: Elevated frequency relative to controls characterized several TRBV segments in patients, TRBV5-6, TRBV5-1 and TRBV20-1 among them.

TCR beta cDNA libraries included unique molecular identifiers. Each CDR3 protein is one row after TCRdb ran MiXCR on the PCR reads. The data contain 430,000 or so distinct CDR3 sequences, about 40% of them singletons. No antigen has been identified for these receptors. Material for sequencing was blood. The receptors derive from a girl aged 2 to 9 with multiple sclerosis.

This clonotype was seen a handful of times. The genes are TRBV6-4 and TRBJ2-1; tentative D call: TRBD1 (6 bases). There are 14 residues in the CDR3. From germline, CDR1 is MRHNA and CDR2 SNTAGT. V was shortened by 3 bases and J by 9 bases, with 15 bases between the two germline ends. The CDR3 DNA reads as TGTGCCAGCAGTGAAAGAGGGCGAGGGGGTGAGCAGTTCTTC. Translation: CASSERGRGGEQFF.

This chain joins TRBV7-2 and TRBJ2-5, with TRBD2 matching 10 bases. The CDR3 sequence is 16 residues long. Germline V gene lookup returns CDR1 SGHTA and CDR2 FQGNSA. The V gene end was trimmed by 5 bases and the J gene end by 2 bases; junction bases not matched to a gene: 8. CDR3 residues: CASSPRATSGQETQYF. The CDR3, as DNA: TGTGCCAGCAGCCCCAGAGCGACTAGCGGGCAAGAGACCCAGTACTTC.

The chain couples TRBV7-3 to TRBJ1-2; D not resolved. The CDR3 covers 15 residues. Per germline, CDR1 SGHTA and CDR2 FQGTGA. Trimming shortened V by 5 bases and J by 3 bases, and 16 bases separated the two germline ends. Written as DNA, the CDR3 is TGTGCCAGCAGCCAAGACACGGGCGGGGACTATGGCTACACCTTC. This translates into CASSQDTGGDYGYTF.

This clonotype was detected a few times. The chain links TRBV29-1 to TRBJ2-6, with a weak D call TRBD1 (6 bases). This CDR3 has 15 residues. V dropped 2 bases and J dropped 2 bases, with 10 bases sitting between them. Germline V lookup: CDR1 SQVTM, CDR2 ANQGSEA. This CDR3 is CSVEWTAAGANVLTF. CDR3 sequence (DNA): TGCAGCGTTGAATGGACAGCGGCTGGGGCCAACGTCCTGACTTTC.

The J gene is TRBJ2-1, the V gene TRBV11-2, with 10 bases aligning to TRBD2. CDR3 length: 17 amino acids. CDR1 and CDR2 (germline): SGHAT, FQNNGV. Unmatched junction bases numbered 9, after V lost 5 bases and J lost 2 bases. CDR3 in DNA: TGTGCCAGCAGCCTAGTACCAGCGGGGGGGCCCTACAATGAGCAGTTCTTC. It codes for CASSLVPAGGPYNEQFF.

This clonotype is a singleton in its sample. The chain has TRBV6-5 and TRBJ2-1; 8 bases are a match to TRBD2. V gave up 2 bases and J gave up 4 bases; unmatched junction bases: 7. This CDR3 region has 16 residues. Germline V gene data show CDR1 as MNHEY and CDR2 as SVGAGI. The CDR3 region is CASSYLSGRSYNEQFF. DNA of the CDR3: TGTGCCAGCAGTTACCTCAGCGGGAGATCTTACAATGAGCAGTTCTTC.

The J gene is TRBJ2-1, the V gene TRBV7-9; 8 nucleotides agree with TRBD2. CDR1 and CDR2 (germline): SEHNR, FQNEAQ (reference sequence). With 5 bases clipped from V and 10 bases from J, the junction kept 16 bases outside the gene matches. This CDR3 is built from 16 residues. CDR3 sequence reads: CASSPPRAGGLKEQFF. CDR3 nucleotide sequence: TGTGCCAGCAGCCCCCCTAGGGCGGGAGGATTAAAAGAGCAGTTCTTC.

The V call is TRBV5-1, the J call TRBJ2-7; 9 bases line up with TRBD2. The germline gives CDR1 SGHRS, CDR2 YFSETQ. The J segment lost 3 bases and the V segment lost 0 bases, leaving 7 bases of the junction unmatched. The length of the CDR3 is 16 residues. The DNA of the CDR3 is TGCGCCAGCAGCTTGGGAACTAGCGGGTGGGGCTACGAGCAGTACTTC. Translated: CASSLGTSGWGYEQYF. Based on the CDR3 plus reference TRBV5-1 and TRBJ2-7, the full variable domain is KAGVTQTPRYLIKTRGQQVTLSCSPISGHRSVSWYQQTPGQGLQFLFEYFSETQRNKGNFPGRFSGRQFSNSRSEMNVSTLELGDSALYLCASSLGTSGWGYEQYFGPGTRLTVT.

This clonotype was seen a single time. The J gene is TRBJ2-5, the V gene TRBV4-2, with 12 nucleotides matching TRBD2. In germline, CDR1 is LGHNA, CDR2 YNFKEQ. The CDR3 has 16 amino acids. V was pared by 1 base and J by 4 bases, with 4 bases of the junction left unmatched. Here the CDR3 DNA reads TGTGCCAGCAGCCAAGTGGGACTAGCGGGTACAGAGACCCAGTACTTC. Residues: CASSQVGLAGTETQYF.

The DNA of the CDR3 is TGTGCCAGCAGCTTCCGGACAGGGCTAAACGAGCAGTACTTC. Its translation is CASSFRTGLNEQYF. This rearrangement joins TRBV7-6 to TRBJ2-7, with 8 nucleotides matching TRBD1. The CDR3 is made up of 14 amino acids. Germline CDR1 and CDR2: SGHVS and FNYEAQ. The V segment lost 3 bases and the J segment 5 bases; nucleotides outside the gene matches: 6. Variable domain in full (rest from reference TRBV7-6 and TRBJ2-7): GAGVSQSPRYKVTKRGQDVALRCDPISGHVSLYWYRQALGQGPEFLTYFNYEAQQDKSGLPNDRFSAERPEGSISTLTIQRTEQRDSAMYRCASSFRTGLNEQYFGPGTRLTVT.

The V and J genes are TRBV6-2 or TRBV6-3 and TRBJ2-1; 8 bases are a match to TRBD2. The ends lost 7 bases at V and 3 bases at J; junction bases unmatched: 11. Germline CDR1 is MNHEY and CDR2 is SVGEGT. This CDR3 comprises 16 residues. The CDR3 nucleotides read TGTGCCAGCACGAGGAGGCAAGCGGGAGTCTACAATGAGCAGTTCTTC. This gives the protein CASTRRQAGVYNEQFF.

The chain links TRBV10-3 to TRBJ1-1; a weak D match, TRBD1 (6 bases). This CDR3 spans 21 amino acids. Trimming left V 4 bases short and J 0 bases short, with 30 bases between. Germline V lookup: CDR1 ENHRY, CDR2 SYGVKD. CDR3 sequence reads: CAISGRSGLTSTGRLNTEAFF. CDR3 coding DNA: TGTGCCATCAGTGGCCGGAGCGGTTTGACCTCGACAGGCAGATTGAACACTGAAGCTTTCTTT.

This chain connects TRBV5-1 to TRBJ2-1; D is uncertain. CDR3 length equals 13 residues. Germline V CDR1 and CDR2: SGHRS, YFSETQ. Trimming stripped 4 bases from V and 4 bases from J, with 9 bases between. The CDR3 DNA sequence: TGCGCCAGCAGCCAGGAGATATACAATGAGCAGTTCTTC. Translating it yields CASSQEIYNEQFF.

The V gene is TRBV5-1, the J gene TRBJ2-4; 7 bases line up with TRBD1. Germline loops: CDR1 SGHRS, CDR2 YFSETQ. This CDR3 is built from 14 residues. V dropped 5 bases and J dropped 8; count of bases not matched to a gene: 10. The CDR3 sequence: CASRVGQIFDIQYF. The DNA for the CDR3 is TGCGCCAGCAGGGTGGGACAGATTTTTGACATTCAGTACTTC.

This chain joins TRBV7-8 and TRBJ1-1; D unclear. This CDR3 is built from 13 residues. Germline V CDR1 and CDR2: SGHVS, FQNEAQ. V was pared by 3 bases and J by 1 base, with 6 bases between. CDR3 loop: CASSFKRNTEAFF. CDR3 DNA: TGTGCCAGCAGCTTTAAGAGGAACACTGAAGCTTTCTTT.

The rearrangement links TRBV27 to TRBJ2-7, with D possibly matching TRBD2 (6 bases). The V end was cut by 3 bases, the J end by 6 bases, with 18 bases between. This CDR3 comprises 15 residues. Per the germline V gene, CDR1 is MNHEY and CDR2 is SMNVEV (reference sequence). The CDR3 loop is CASSFSGGLLAEQYF. Written as DNA, the CDR3 is TGTGCCAGCAGTTTTTCTGGGGGACTCCTCGCCGAGCAGTACTTC.

The chain uses TRBV28 and TRBJ2-7; 8 bases are shared with TRBD1. Trimming took 6 bases from V and 5 from J; bases not matched to a gene: 6. The germline gives CDR1 MDHEN, CDR2 SYDVKM. This CDR3 region has 13 residues. CDR3 nucleotide sequence: TGTGCCAGCAGCGAGACAGGGGACCACGAGCAGTACTTC. Protein product: CASSETGDHEQYF.

The gene calls are TRBV7-3 and TRBJ2-3; the D gene is possibly TRBD2 (5 bases). This CDR3 is built from 14 residues. Trimming removed 6 bases from V and 3 bases from J, with 13 bases in between. The V gene's germline CDR1 is SGHTA and CDR2 FQGTGA. The CDR3 sequence: CASRCSLETDTQYF. The CDR3 region has the DNA TGTGCCAGCAGGTGTTCACTAGAAACAGATACGCAGTATTTT.

This clonotype appeared a single time. The chain couples TRBV20-1 to TRBJ1-2, with TRBD1 matching 11 bases. In germline, CDR1 is DFQATT, CDR2 SNEGSKA (reference sequence). The CDR3 runs 14 residues. The V segment lost 5 bases and the J segment 8 bases; nucleotides outside the gene matches: 10. This chain's CDR3 is CSAGDGTGGWGYTF. The CDR3 nucleotides read TGCAGTGCTGGGGACGGGACAGGGGGTTGGGGCTACACCTTC.

In its sample, this clonotype was seen once. Germline and junction disagree at one end, which may indicate a read error. The chain joins TRBV29-1 to TRBJ2-3; 7 positions agree with TRBD2. CDR3 size: 14 residues. Looked up from germline, CDR1 is SQVTM and CDR2 is ANQGSEA. The CDR3 is CSVRSGIGTGTQYF. The CDR3 DNA is TGCAGCGTCAGGAGCGGGATTGGCACAGGTACGCAGTATTTT.

The sample holds a few counts of this clonotype. The gene calls are TRBV7-9 and TRBJ2-5; possibly TRBD1 for D (5 bases). Germline V lookup: CDR1 SEHNR, CDR2 FQNEAQ (reference sequence). Trimming removed 5 bases at V and 5 bases at J, with 18 bases between. This CDR3 spans 15 amino acids. The CDR3, as DNA: TGTGCCAGCAGCCTTATGACGGACATCTCGGAGACCCAGTACTTC. This encodes CASSLMTDISETQYF.

The J gene is TRBJ2-1, the V gene TRBV7-9, with a tentative D call TRBD1 (6 bases). CDR1 is SEHNR, CDR2 FQNEAQ, per germline (reference sequence). With 6 bases removed from V and 4 bases from J, the gap between germline ends came to 25 bases. The CDR3 loop spans 18 amino acids. In DNA, the CDR3 is TGTGCCAGCAGGGCAGGACAGCATATTCCTTCAATTTACAATGAGCAGTTCTTC. It yields the protein CASRAGQHIPSIYNEQFF. Full variable domain (outside the CDR3, taken from reference TRBV7-9 and TRBJ2-1): DTGVSQNPRHKITKRGQNVTFRCDPISEHNRLYWYRQTLGQGPEFLTYFQNEAQLEKSRLLSDRFSAERPKGSFSTLEIQRTEQGDSAMYLCASRAGQHIPSIYNEQFFGPGTRLTVL.

The rearrangement links TRBV28 to TRBJ2-5; D might be TRBD1 or TRBD2, each matching 5 bases. From germline, CDR1 is MDHEN and CDR2 SYDVKM. The length of the CDR3 is 14 residues. V was pared by 5 bases and J by 1 base, with 11 bases between. This chain's CDR3 is CASSGGYTQETQYF. The CDR3 DNA reads as TGTGCCAGCAGTGGGGGATATACCCAAGAGACCCAGTACTTC.

In this sample, this clonotype turned up a few times. The chain carries TRBV3-1 and TRBJ1-2; TRBD1 matches at 9 bases. In germline, CDR1 is LGHDT, CDR2 YNNKEL (reference sequence). CDR3 size: 13 residues. The ends lost 3 bases at V and 7 bases at J; junction bases unmatched: 3. The CDR3 is CASSQGTGTGYTF. CDR3 nucleotides: TGTGCCAGCAGCCAGGGGACAGGGACTGGCTACACCTTC.

The CDR3 sequence is CASSSQTALEQYF. Here the CDR3 DNA reads TGTGCCAGCAGCTCCCAGACCGCGTTGGAGCAGTACTTC. V usage is TRBV7-2 and J usage is TRBJ2-4; D unclear. V lost 4 bases and J lost 13, with 17 bases in between. The CDR3 loop spans 13 amino acids. Germline lookup yields CDR1 SGHTA and CDR2 FQGNSA.

The sample holds a few counts of this clonotype. V is TRBV27 and J is TRBJ1-5; D remains unclear. Trimming cost V 4 bases and J 4 bases, with 11 bases left between them. Germline V lookup: CDR1 MNHEY, CDR2 SMNVEV (reference sequence). CDR3 length equals 14 residues. The CDR3 nucleotides read TGTGCCAGCAGTTCCGGACTGAAGAATCAGCCCCAGCATTTT. It codes for CASSSGLKNQPQHF.

J is TRBJ2-7 and V is TRBV7-3, with 9 nucleotides matching TRBD2. Losses at the gene ends were 1 base for V and 5 bases for J; bases not matched to a gene: 6. The CDR3 runs to 15 residues. Germline lookup yields CDR1 SGHTA and CDR2 FQGTGA. The CDR3 region is CASSLRGLAGDEQYF. CDR3 in DNA: TGTGCCAGCAGCTTAAGAGGCTTAGCGGGGGACGAGCAGTACTTC.

The V gene is TRBV7-3, the J gene TRBJ2-3; D might be TRBD2 (6 bases). This CDR3 has 14 amino acids. Trimming cost V 3 bases and J 4 bases, with 11 bases left between them. CDR1 and CDR2 from the germline V gene are SGHTA and FQGTGA. CDR3 amino acids: CASSFGGNPDTQYF. CDR3 DNA: TGTGCCAGCAGCTTCGGGGGAAACCCAGATACGCAGTATTTT.

This clonotype was detected only a few times. The chain uses TRBV5-1 and TRBJ2-7; TRBD2 is a possible D gene (6 bases). The CDR3 contains 11 residues. Trimming removed 3 bases at V and 6 bases at J, with 7 bases between. Germline assignment: CDR1 SGHRS and CDR2 YFSETQ. The CDR3 loop is CASSSGSEQYF. The CDR3 DNA follows: TGCGCCAGCAGCTCCGGGAGCGAGCAGTACTTC.

This clonotype showed up just a few times. The chain carries TRBV29-1 and TRBJ1-2; D might be TRBD1 (5 bases). Germline V gene sequence: CDR1 SQVTM, CDR2 ANQGSEA. The CDR3 has 13 residues. V was clipped by 7 bases and J by 6 bases, with 18 bases between them. Here the CDR3 reads CSAHPGLRDGYTF. CDR3 bases: TGCAGCGCCCACCCAGGGCTAAGGGATGGCTACACCTTC.

The chain links TRBV11-2 to TRBJ2-5, with 7 positions matching TRBD1. Germline V CDR1 and CDR2: SGHAT, FQNNGV. The CDR3 length is 13 residues. Trimming at V came to 7 bases and at J to 5 bases, leaving 7 bases not matched to a gene. The CDR3 reads CASTLGQRETQYF. DNA for the CDR3: TGTGCCAGCACCTTGGGACAGCGGGAGACCCAGTACTTC. Full variable domain (missing parts from reference TRBV11-2 and TRBJ2-5): EAGVAQSPRYKIIEKRQSVAFWCNPISGHATLYWYQQILGQGPKLLIQFQNNGVVDDSQLPKDRFSAERLKGVDSTLKIQPAKLEDSAVYLCASTLGQRETQYFGPGTRLLVL.

The genes are TRBV20-1 and TRBJ2-5; TRBD1 matches at 7 bases. V gave up 2 bases and J gave up 1 base; unmatched junction bases: 4. The CDR3 spans 14 residues. The germline V gene encodes CDR1 DFQATT and CDR2 SNEGSKA (reference sequence). CDR3 DNA: TGCAGTGCTAGACAGGGGACAGCCCAAGAGACCCAGTACTTC. Translating it yields CSARQGTAQETQYF.